The source of this T cell receptor (beta chain) is a study of blood T cell repertoires in COVID-19. Study summary: Specimens from acute and convalescent COVID-19 originated in the United States, Italy and Spain. Sample material is recorded as cDNA or gDNA derived from T cells, B-cell-depleted T cells, or PBMCs.

Seattle's enrolled individuals joined amid active infection and were then monitored longitudinally. In germline, CDR1 is SGHAT, CDR2 FQNNGV. The CDR3 is 12 amino acids. Trimming left V 1 base short and J 12 bases short, with 10 bases between. Study processing details: Amplification of reference gene primers provided the estimated nucleated cell counts. The method was immunoSEQ multiplex PCR; TCRdb's version includes in-frame clones alone and lacks a portion of them. That table is the source of V, J and clone size, and D and trimming were worked out from the DNA. The table shows around 200,000 clones, with 83% occurring only once.

The genes are TRBV11-2 and TRBJ2-1; D perhaps matches TRBD1 (5 bases). The receptor comes from a woman aged 25 to 39 with COVID-19, enrolled during active disease. The specimen sequenced was peripheral blood. The CDR3 bases are TGTGCCAGCAGCTTAGGAGGTCAGGGGCAGTTCTTC. It translates to CASSLGGQGQFF.